This record covers a single T cell receptor (beta chain). The data were obtained in a study of T cell responses to AZD1222 COVID-19 vaccine. TCRdb's copy holds only in-frame clones and misses some; the assay was immunoSEQ multiplex PCR. The table records around 170,000 clones, more than 75% of them present only once. The CDR3 covers 14 residues. V lost 0 bases, J lost 7 bases, and 10 bases lay in between. Germline V gives CDR1 SGHTA, CDR2 FQGNSA. The source material was peripheral blood, sampled on day 0 of AZD1222 vaccination. This sequence originates from an adult in good health. The chain has TRBV7-2 and TRBJ1-5; D possibly corresponds to TRBD1 (5 bases). CDR3 protein: CASSLAGRTQPQHF. The CDR3, as DNA: TGTGCCAGCAGCTTAGCCGGCAGGACACAGCCCCAGCATTTT.